This is a list of T cell receptor beta chains from one sample in a study of blood T cell repertoires in COVID-19. Generated by immunoSEQ multiplex PCR, the TCRdb table keeps only in-frame clones and is missing some. The sample lists roughly 15,000 clones, about nine tenths occurring once. The sample comprised peripheral blood. These receptor sequences come from a man between 45 and 60 years old with active COVID-19. The CDR3 runs from the conserved cysteine through the conserved F or W. D genes are given only for firm matches. Only part of the rows carry a size: once, few, many, or a class if the clone is expanded.

>TRBV15|TRBJ2-6|NA|TRBD1
CATSRDRVPGANVLTF
TGTGCCACCAGCAGGGACAGGGTCCCTGGGGCCAACGTCCTGACTTTC
>TRBV7-9|TRBJ2-1|few|TRBD1
CASSPDRVEFF
TGTGCCAGCAGCCCCGACAGGGTGGAGTTCTTC
>TRBV4-2|TRBJ1-2|NA|NA
CASSQDPSPTEGYTF
TGTGCCAGCAGCCAAGATCCAAGCCCCACGGAGGGCTACACCTTC
>TRBV3-1/TRBV3-2|TRBJ2-1|once|TRBD2
CASSQLGTSGPKDEQFF
TGTGCCAGCAGCCAGCTCGGGACTAGCGGACCGAAGGATGAGCAGTTCTTC
>TRBV12-3/TRBV12-4|TRBJ1-2|NA|TRBD1
CASSSGTGHGYTF
TGTGCCAGCAGCTCAGGGACAGGGCATGGCTACACCTTC
>TRBV28|TRBJ1-2|NA|NA
CASRGENYGYTF
TGTGCCAGCAGGGGCGAAAACTATGGCTACACCTTC
>TRBV18|TRBJ1-3|NA|NA
CASVDRSGNTIYF
TGTGCCAGTGTCGACAGGTCGGGAAACACCATATATTTT
>TRBV28|TRBJ1-2|NA|NA
CASSLFQLSF
TGTGCCAGCAGTTTATTCCAGTTATCTTTC
>TRBV19|TRBJ2-6|NA|TRBD1
CASSPGQGARSGANVLTF
TGTGCCAGTAGCCCTGGACAGGGGGCTCGCTCTGGGGCCAACGTCCTGACTTTC
>TRBV24-1|TRBJ2-1|NA|NA
CATSKYNEQFF
TGTGCCACCAGCAAATACAATGAGCAGTTCTTC
>TRBV5-1|TRBJ2-3|NA|NA
CASSTGGRSTDTQYF
TGCGCCAGCAGCACTGGCGGGCGAAGCACAGATACGCAGTATTTT
>TRBV5-6|TRBJ2-7|NA|NA
CASSLVGGEQYF
TGTGCCAGCAGCTTGGTAGGGGGCGAGCAGTACTTC
>TRBV5-5|TRBJ2-7|NA|TRBD1
CASRVQGSSYEQYF
TGTGCCAGCAGGGTACAGGGGAGCTCCTACGAGCAGTACTTC
>TRBV7-3|TRBJ2-1|NA|TRBD2
CASSLGLAGGNEQFF
TGTGCCAGCAGCTTAGGTCTAGCGGGAGGGAATGAGCAGTTCTTC
>TRBV7-2|TRBJ2-7|NA|TRBD2
CASSLVGLAGAHEQYF
TGTGCCAGCAGCTTAGTGGGACTAGCGGGAGCCCACGAGCAGTACTTC
>TRBV6-6|TRBJ2-7|NA|TRBD1
CASRAGTGGNEQYF
TGTGCCAGCAGGGCCGGGACAGGGGGGAACGAGCAGTACTTC
>TRBV7-2|TRBJ1-5|few|NA
CASSSDLNQPQHF
TGTGCCAGCAGCTCGGACTTAAATCAGCCCCAGCATTTT
>TRBV11-3|TRBJ2-3|NA|TRBD1
CASSLETDRGRRDTQYF
TGTGCCAGCAGCTTAGAGACGGACAGGGGGCGTCGGGATACGCAGTATTTT
>TRBV18|TRBJ2-1|NA|NA
CASSPGPYYEQFF
TGTGCCAGCTCACCGGGGCCGTACTATGAGCAGTTCTTC
>TRBV12-3/TRBV12-4|TRBJ1-3|NA|NA
CASTPRGNTIYF
TGTGCCAGCACCCCTAGGGGAAACACCATATATTTT
>TRBV7-9|TRBJ1-2|NA|NA
CASSLSFTRGGGYTF
TGTGCCAGCAGCTTAAGTTTCACGAGAGGAGGGGGCTACACCTTC
>TRBV21-1|TRBJ2-7|NA|NA
CASSYDNNDRGKRSYEQYF
TGTGCCAGCAGCTACGATAATAATGACAGGGGGAAAAGAAGCTACGAGCAGTACTTC
>TRBV11-2|TRBJ2-3|NA|NA
CASSLGGGADTQYF
TGTGCCAGCAGCCTAGGAGGGGGGGCAGATACGCAGTATTTT
>TRBV7-3|TRBJ2-1|medium-sized|TRBD2
CASSLEGTSASSYNEQFF
TGTGCCAGCAGCTTAGAAGGGACTAGCGCGAGCTCCTACAATGAGCAGTTCTTC
>TRBV20-1|TRBJ2-1|NA|NA
CSASLRSYNEQFF
TGCAGTGCTAGTTTGCGTTCCTACAATGAGCAGTTCTTC
>TRBV19|TRBJ2-5|NA|NA
CASGGGRVETQYF
TGTGCCAGTGGGGGCGGCAGGGTAGAGACCCAGTACTTC
>TRBV5-1|TRBJ2-5|NA|TRBD2
CASSLGGLAGVGETQYF
TGCGCCAGCAGCTTGGGTGGACTAGCGGGAGTCGGAGAGACCCAGTACTTC
>TRBV6-5|TRBJ2-1|NA|TRBD2
CASSYLGTNQDEQFF
TGTGCCAGCAGTTACCTCGGGACTAATCAGGATGAGCAGTTCTTC
>TRBV4-1|TRBJ1-4|NA|TRBD1
CASSQEGGAILEKLFF
TGCGCCAGCAGCCAAGAAGGGGGCGCGATATTAGAAAAACTGTTTTTT
>TRBV18|TRBJ2-1|NA|NA
CASSPGSPGVNEQFF
TGTGCCAGCTCACCTGGTTCCCCCGGGGTGAATGAGCAGTTCTTC
>TRBV5-1|TRBJ2-3|NA|TRBD2
CASSLGGRNTDTQYF
TGCGCCAGCAGCTTGGGCGGGAGGAACACAGATACGCAGTATTTT
>TRBV11-3|TRBJ2-5|NA|NA
CASSSPRPSGETQYF
TGTGCCAGCAGCTCCCCGCGGCCTTCCGGGGAGACCCAGTACTTC
>TRBV5-6|TRBJ1-1|NA|NA
CASSQVWGVNTEAFF
TGTGCCAGCAGCCAGGTTTGGGGGGTGAACACTGAAGCTTTCTTT
>TRBV12-5|TRBJ2-1|NA|TRBD1
CASGLQGAHGEQFF
TGTGCTAGTGGGTTGCAGGGGGCGCATGGTGAGCAGTTCTTC
>TRBV5-1|TRBJ1-5|NA|NA
CASSLEPRSNQPQHF
TGCGCCAGCAGCTTGGAACCACGGAGCAATCAGCCCCAGCATTTT
>TRBV12-3/TRBV12-4|TRBJ1-1|NA|NA
CASSLDRKTEAFF
TGTGCCAGCAGTTTGGACAGAAAGACTGAAGCTTTCTTT
>TRBV9|TRBJ2-5|NA|NA
CASSVDEGAGETQYF
TGTGCCAGCAGCGTAGACGAGGGAGCGGGAGAGACCCAGTACTTC
>TRBV11-3|TRBJ1-2|NA|NA
CASSLETGWNYGYTF
TGTGCCAGCAGCCTGGAAACAGGGTGGAACTATGGCTACACCTTC
>TRBV19|TRBJ2-1|NA|NA
CASSVLAAPRNEQFF
TGTGCCAGTAGTGTATTAGCGGCACCGCGGAATGAGCAGTTCTTC
>TRBV28|TRBJ1-3|NA|TRBD1
CASRRQGFGGNTIYF
TGTGCCAGCAGGCGACAGGGGTTCGGTGGAAACACCATATATTTT
>TRBV2|TRBJ2-3|NA|TRBD1
CASIRDRGHPDTQYF
TGTGCCAGCATCCGGGACAGGGGGCATCCAGATACGCAGTATTTT
>TRBV19|TRBJ2-6|NA|NA
CASSPLRGGANVLTF
TGTGCCAGTAGCCCCCTCAGGGGTGGGGCCAACGTCCTGACTTTC
>TRBV9|TRBJ2-3|NA|TRBD2
CASSVRGLAPDTQYF
TGTGCCAGCAGCGTAAGGGGACTAGCGCCAGATACGCAGTATTTT
>TRBV3-1/TRBV3-2|TRBJ2-1|NA|NA
CASSQTSSVAQFF
TGTGCCAGCAGCCAAACCTCTAGCGTCGCGCAGTTCTTC
>TRBV23-1|TRBJ2-7|once|NA
CASSQANSTEPYEQYF
TGCGCCAGCAGTCAAGCAAACTCGACGGAGCCCTACGAGCAGTACTTC
>TRBV27|TRBJ2-7|few|NA
CASSGSGPTRFYEQYF
TGTGCCAGCAGTGGATCCGGGCCGACTAGATTCTACGAGCAGTACTTC
>TRBV28|TRBJ1-2|NA|NA
CASSLILTIYGYTF
TGTGCCAGCAGTTTAATCCTAACGATCTATGGCTACACCTTC